The subject of this entry is one TCR beta chain. Its antigen is undetermined. This sample was included in a study of cytomegalovirus exposure and HLA in healthy donors. Germline CDR1 SNHLY, CDR2 FYNNEI. The CDR3 runs 14 residues. The V gene end was trimmed by 4 bases and the J gene end by 8 bases; junction bases not matched to a gene: 4. The study, taken as a whole, reports: The study designated fewer than 200 TCR beta chains cytomegalovirus-associated.

PCR used 60 Vbeta primers and 13 Jbeta primers. The data were produced by immunoSEQ multiplex PCR, yet TCRdb's version contains in-frame clones alone and is incomplete. The sample shows 150,000 to 200,000 clones, around 83% of them seen only once. This sequence originates from a woman aged 18 to 35 in good health and CMV-seronegative. Sequenced sample: PBMCs. The rearrangement joins TRBV2 to TRBJ2-4, with 11 bases aligning to TRBD2. CDR3 DNA: TGTGCCAGCAGTGCTAGCGGGGGGAGTTACATTCAGTACTTC. This gives the protein CASSASGGSYIQYF.